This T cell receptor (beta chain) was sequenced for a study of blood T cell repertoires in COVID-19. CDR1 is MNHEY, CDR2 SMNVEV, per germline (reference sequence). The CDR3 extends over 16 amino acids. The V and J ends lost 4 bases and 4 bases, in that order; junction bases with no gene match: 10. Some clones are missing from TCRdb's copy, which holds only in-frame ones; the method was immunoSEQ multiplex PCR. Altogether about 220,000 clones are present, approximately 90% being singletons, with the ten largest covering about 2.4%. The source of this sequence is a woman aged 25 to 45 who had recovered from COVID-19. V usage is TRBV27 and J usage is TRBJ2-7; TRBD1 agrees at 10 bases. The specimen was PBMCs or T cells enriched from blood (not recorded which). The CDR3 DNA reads TGTGCCAGCAGTTCCCTCTCACGGGACAGGGGATACGAGCAGTACTTC. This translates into CASSSLSRDRGYEQYF.